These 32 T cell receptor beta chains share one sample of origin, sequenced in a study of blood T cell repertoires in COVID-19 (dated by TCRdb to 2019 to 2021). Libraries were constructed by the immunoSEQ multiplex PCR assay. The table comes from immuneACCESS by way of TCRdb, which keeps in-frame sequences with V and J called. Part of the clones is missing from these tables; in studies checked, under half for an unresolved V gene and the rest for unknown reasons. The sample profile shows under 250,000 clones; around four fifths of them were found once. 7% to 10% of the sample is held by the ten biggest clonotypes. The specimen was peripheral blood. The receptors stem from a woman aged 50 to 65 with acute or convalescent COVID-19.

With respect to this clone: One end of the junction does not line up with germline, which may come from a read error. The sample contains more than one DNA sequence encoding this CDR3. As DNA, the CDR3 is TGTGCTAGCAGCGGCGAGGGAGTACAACCCCAGCATTTT. This gives the protein CASSGEGVQPQHF. The chain is built from TRBV9 and TRBJ1-5; no reliable D call. Germline V lookup: CDR1 SGDLS, CDR2 YYNGEE. The CDR3 has 13 residues.

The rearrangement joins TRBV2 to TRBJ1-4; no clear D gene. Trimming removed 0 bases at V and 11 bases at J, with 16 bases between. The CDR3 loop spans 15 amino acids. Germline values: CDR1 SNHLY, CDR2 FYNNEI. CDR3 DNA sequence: TGTGCCAGCAGTGAAGCAGGAGCTCCTGGAGGGAAACTGTTTTTT. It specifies CASSEAGAPGGKLFF.

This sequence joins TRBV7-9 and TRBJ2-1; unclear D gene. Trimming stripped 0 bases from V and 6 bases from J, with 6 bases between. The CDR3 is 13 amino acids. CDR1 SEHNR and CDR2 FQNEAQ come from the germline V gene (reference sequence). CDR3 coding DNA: TGTGCCAGCAGCTTAGCCCTAAGCAATGAGCAGTTCTTC. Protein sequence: CASSLALSNEQFF.

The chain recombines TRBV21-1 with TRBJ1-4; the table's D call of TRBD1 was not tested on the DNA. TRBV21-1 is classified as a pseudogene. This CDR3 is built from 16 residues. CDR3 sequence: CASSVRQGPSNEELFF. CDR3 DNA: TGTGCCAGCAGCGTTCGACAGGGGCCCTCTAATGAAGAACTGTTTTTT.

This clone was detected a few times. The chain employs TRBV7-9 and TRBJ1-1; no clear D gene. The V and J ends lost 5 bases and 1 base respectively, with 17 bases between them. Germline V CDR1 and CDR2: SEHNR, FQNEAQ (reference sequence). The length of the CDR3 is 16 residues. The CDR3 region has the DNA TGTGCCAGCAGCCCAGGCCCCAGATTAGGGAACACTGAAGCTTTCTTT. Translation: CASSPGPRLGNTEAFF.

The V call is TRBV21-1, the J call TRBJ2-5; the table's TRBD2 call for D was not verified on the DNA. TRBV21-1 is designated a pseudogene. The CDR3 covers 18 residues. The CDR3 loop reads CASSKARGTSGISETQYF. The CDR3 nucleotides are TGTGCCAGCAGCAAGGCGAGGGGGACTAGCGGGATATCAGAGACCCAGTACTTC.

Written as DNA, the CDR3 is TGTGCCAGTAGTATCAGTGAAAAACTGTTTTTT. This codes for CASSISEKLFF. The rearrangement uses TRBV19 and TRBJ1-4; D is undetermined. Deletions cut 3 bases from V and 7 bases from J, with 3 bases between. This CDR3 spans 11 amino acids. Germline V gene data show CDR1 as LNHDA and CDR2 as SQIVND (reference sequence).

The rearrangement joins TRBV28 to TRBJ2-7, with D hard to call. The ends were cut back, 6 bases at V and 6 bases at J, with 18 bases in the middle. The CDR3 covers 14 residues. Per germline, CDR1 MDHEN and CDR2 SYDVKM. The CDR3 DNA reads TGTGCCAGCAGACCACCTTCTTCCCCGGGCGAGCAGTACTTC. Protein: CASRPPSSPGEQYF.

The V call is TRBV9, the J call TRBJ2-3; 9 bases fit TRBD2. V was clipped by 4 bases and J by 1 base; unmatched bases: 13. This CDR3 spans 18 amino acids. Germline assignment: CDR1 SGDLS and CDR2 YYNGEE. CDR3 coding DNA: TGTGCCAGCAGCCCACGAGGGGGGGTAGCGGGAGGCACAGATACGCAGTATTTT. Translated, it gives CASSPRGGVAGGTDTQYF.

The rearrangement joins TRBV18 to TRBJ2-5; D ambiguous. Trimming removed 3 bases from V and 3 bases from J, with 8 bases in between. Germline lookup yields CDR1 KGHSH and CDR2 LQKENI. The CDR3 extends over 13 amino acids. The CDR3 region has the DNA TGTGCCAGCTCACCCCAGATGGAAGAGACCCAGTACTTC. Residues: CASSPQMEETQYF.

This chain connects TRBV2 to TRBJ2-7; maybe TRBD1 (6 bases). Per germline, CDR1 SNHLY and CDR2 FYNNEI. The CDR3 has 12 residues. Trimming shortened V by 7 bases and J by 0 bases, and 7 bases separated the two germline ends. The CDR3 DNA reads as TGTGCCAGCAAGGGGGACTCCTACGAGCAGTACTTC. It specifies CASKGDSYEQYF.

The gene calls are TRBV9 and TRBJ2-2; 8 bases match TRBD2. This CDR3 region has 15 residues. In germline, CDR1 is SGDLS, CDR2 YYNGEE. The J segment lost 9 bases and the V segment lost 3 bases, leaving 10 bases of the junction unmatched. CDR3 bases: TGTGCCAGCAGCGCCGGGACTAGTCAATCCTGGGAGCTGTTTTTT. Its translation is CASSAGTSQSWELFF.

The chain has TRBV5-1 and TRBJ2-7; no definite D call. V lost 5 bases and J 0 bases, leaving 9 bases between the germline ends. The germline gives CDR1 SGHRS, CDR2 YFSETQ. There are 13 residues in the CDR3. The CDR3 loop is CASRELASYEQYF. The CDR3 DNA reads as TGCGCCAGCAGAGAACTCGCCTCCTACGAGCAGTACTTC.

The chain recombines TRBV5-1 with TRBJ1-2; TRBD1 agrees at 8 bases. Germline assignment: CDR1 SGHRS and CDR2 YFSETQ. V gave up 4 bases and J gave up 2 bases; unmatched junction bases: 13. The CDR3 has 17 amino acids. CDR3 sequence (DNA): TGCGCCAGCAGCCCCTTTAGGACAGGGACGTCGAACTATGGCTACACCTTC. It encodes CASSPFRTGTSNYGYTF.

The CDR3 DNA reads as TGTGCCAGCAGCTTTGCGCTCGGTGGGGGGGAAAAACTGTTTTTT. Its translation: CASSFALGGGEKLFF. The rearrangement uses TRBV12-1 and TRBJ1-4. TRBV12-1 is annotated as a pseudogene. This CDR3 is 15 amino acids long.

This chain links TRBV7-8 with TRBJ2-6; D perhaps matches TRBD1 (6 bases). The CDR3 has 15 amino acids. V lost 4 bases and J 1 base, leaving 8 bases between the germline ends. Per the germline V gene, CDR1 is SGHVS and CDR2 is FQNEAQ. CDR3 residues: CASSYRASGANVLTF. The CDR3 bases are TGTGCCAGCAGCTACAGGGCATCTGGGGCCAACGTCCTGACTTTC.

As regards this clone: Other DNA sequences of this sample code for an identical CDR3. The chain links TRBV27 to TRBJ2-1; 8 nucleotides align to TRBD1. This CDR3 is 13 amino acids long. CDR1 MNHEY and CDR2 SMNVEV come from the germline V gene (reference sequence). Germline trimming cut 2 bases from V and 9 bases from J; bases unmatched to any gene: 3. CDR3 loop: CASSLAQGVEQFF. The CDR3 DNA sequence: TGTGCCAGCAGTTTAGCACAGGGGGTTGAGCAGTTCTTC.

CDR3 amino acids: CASSDRLAGPYEQYF. The CDR3 DNA reads TGTGCCAGCAGTGATCGACTAGCGGGGCCCTACGAGCAGTACTTC. This rearrangement joins TRBV2 to TRBJ2-7, with 11 bases aligning to TRBD2. The CDR3 contains 15 residues. V trimming: 3 bases; J trimming: 2 bases; junction bases outside the gene matches: 3. The V gene's germline CDR1 is SNHLY and CDR2 FYNNEI.

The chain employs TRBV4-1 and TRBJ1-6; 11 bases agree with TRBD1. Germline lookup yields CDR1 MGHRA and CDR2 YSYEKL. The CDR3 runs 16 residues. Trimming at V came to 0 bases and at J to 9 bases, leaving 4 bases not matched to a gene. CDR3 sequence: CASSQEGTGGFSPLHF. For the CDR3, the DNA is TGCGCCAGCAGCCAAGAGGGGACAGGGGGTTTTTCACCCCTCCACTTT.

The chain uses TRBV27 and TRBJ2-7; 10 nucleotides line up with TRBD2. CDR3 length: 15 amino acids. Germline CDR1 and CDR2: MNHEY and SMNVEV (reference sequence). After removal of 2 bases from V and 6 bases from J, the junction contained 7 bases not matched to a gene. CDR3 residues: CASSLLRLAGVEQYF. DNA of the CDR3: TGTGCCAGCAGTTTACTTCGGCTAGCGGGAGTCGAGCAGTACTTC.

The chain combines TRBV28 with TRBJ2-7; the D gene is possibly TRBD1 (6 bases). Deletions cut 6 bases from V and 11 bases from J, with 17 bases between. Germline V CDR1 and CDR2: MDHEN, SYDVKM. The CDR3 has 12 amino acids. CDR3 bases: TGTGCCAGCAGCCCCCTCGACAGGAAAGAGTACTTC. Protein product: CASSPLDRKEYF.

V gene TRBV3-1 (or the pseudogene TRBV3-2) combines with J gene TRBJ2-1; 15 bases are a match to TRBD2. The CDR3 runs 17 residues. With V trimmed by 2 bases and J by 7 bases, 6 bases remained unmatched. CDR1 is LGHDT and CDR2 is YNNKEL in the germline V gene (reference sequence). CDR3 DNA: TGTGCCAGCAGCCAAAGGACTAGCGGGAGGGCCTGGAATGAGCAGTTCTTC. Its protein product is CASSQRTSGRAWNEQFF.

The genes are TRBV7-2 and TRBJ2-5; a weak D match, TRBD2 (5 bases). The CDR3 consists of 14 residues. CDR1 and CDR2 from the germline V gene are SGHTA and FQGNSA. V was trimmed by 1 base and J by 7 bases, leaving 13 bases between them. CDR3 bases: TGTGCCAGCAGCTTAGTAGAGACTAAAGGGACCCAGTACTTC. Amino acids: CASSLVETKGTQYF.

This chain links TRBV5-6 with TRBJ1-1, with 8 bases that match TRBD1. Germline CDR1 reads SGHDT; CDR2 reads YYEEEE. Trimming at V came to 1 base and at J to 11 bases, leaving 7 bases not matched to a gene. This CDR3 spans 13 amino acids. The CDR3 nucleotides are TGTGCCAGCAGCTTGTGGGTAACAGGGGGGGCTTTCTTT. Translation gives CASSLWVTGGAFF. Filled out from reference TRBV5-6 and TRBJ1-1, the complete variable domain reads DAGVTQSPTHLIKTRGQQVTLRCSPKSGHDTVSWYQQALGQGPQFIFQYYEEEERQRGNFPDRFSGHQFPNYSSELNVNALLLGDSALYLCASSLWVTGGAFFGQGTRLTVV.

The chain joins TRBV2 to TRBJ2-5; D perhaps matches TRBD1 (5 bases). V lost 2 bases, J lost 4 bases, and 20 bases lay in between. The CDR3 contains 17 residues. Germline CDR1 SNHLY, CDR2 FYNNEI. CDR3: CASSEPLLQGTIETQYF. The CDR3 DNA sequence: TGTGCCAGCAGTGAACCCCTCTTGCAGGGAACGATAGAGACCCAGTACTTC. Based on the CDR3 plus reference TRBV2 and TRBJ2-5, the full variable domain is EPEVTQTPSHQVTQMGQEVILRCVPISNHLYFYWYRQILGQKVEFLVSFYNNEISEKSEIFDDQFSVERPDGSNFTLKIRSTKLEDSAMYFCASSEPLLQGTIETQYFGPGTRLLVL.

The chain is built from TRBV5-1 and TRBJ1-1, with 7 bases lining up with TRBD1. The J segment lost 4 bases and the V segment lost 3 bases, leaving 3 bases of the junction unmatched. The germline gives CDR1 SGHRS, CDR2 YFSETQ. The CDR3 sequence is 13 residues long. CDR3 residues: CASSSQGITEAFF. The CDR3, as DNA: TGCGCCAGCAGCTCACAGGGGATCACTGAAGCTTTCTTT. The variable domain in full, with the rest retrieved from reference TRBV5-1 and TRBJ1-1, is KAGVTQTPRYLIKTRGQQVTLSCSPISGHRSVSWYQQTPGQGLQFLFEYFSETQRNKGNFPGRFSGRQFSNSRSEMNVSTLELGDSALYLCASSSQGITEAFFGQGTRLTVV.

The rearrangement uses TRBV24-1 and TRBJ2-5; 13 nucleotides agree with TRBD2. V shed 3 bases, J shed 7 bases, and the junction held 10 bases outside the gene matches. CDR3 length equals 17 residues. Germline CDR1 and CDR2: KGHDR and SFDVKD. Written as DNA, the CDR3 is TGTGCCACCAGTGATCCGATGGGACTAGCGGGATCGGGGACCCAGTACTTC. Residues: CATSDPMGLAGSGTQYF.

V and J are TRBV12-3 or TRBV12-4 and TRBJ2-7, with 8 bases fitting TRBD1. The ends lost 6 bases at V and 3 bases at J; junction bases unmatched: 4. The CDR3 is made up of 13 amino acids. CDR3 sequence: CASRSGQVYEQYF. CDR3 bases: TGTGCCAGCAGATCGGGACAGGTCTACGAGCAGTACTTC.

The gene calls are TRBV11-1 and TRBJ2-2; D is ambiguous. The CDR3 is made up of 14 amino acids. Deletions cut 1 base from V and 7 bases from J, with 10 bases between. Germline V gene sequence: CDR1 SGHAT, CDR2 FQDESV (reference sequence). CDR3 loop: CASSLVRPGGELFF. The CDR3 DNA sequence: TGTGCCAGCAGCTTAGTTCGGCCGGGCGGGGAGCTGTTTTTT.

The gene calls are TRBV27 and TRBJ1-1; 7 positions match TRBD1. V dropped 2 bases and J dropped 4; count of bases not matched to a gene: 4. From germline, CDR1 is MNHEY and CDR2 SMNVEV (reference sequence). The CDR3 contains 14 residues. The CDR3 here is CASSLRGLGTEAFF. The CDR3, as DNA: TGTGCCAGCAGTTTAAGGGGGCTGGGCACTGAAGCTTTCTTT.

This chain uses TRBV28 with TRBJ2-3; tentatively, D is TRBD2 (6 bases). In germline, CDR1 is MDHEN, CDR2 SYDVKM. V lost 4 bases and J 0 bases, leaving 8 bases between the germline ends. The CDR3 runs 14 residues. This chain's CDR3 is CASSSSESTDTQYF. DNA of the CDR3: TGTGCCAGCAGTTCTAGCGAAAGCACAGATACGCAGTATTTT.

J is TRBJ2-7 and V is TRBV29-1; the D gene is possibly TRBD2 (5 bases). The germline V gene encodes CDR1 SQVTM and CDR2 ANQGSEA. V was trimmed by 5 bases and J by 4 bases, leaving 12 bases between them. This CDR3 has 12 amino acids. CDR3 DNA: TGCAGCGTTTATAACTCGGGATACGAGCAGTACTTC. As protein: CSVYNSGYEQYF.